What follows are 21 T cell receptor beta chains derived from one specimen sequenced in a study of T cells in localized non-small cell lung cancer. Here immunoSEQ multiplex PCR was the method, and the copy in TCRdb shows in-frame clones only, minus some. The sample has some 1,000 clones, roughly 20% seen once. This specimen was normal lung tissue next to the tumor, taken before any cancer treatment. These receptors all stem from a male donor aged 60 or over with stage III lung adenocarcinoma.

In its sample, this clone ranks as large. The chain uses TRBV6-8 and TRBJ1-5, with D unclear. Per germline, CDR1 MNHGY and CDR2 SAAAGT. CDR3 length: 17 residues. Trimming took off 6 bases at V and 0 bases at J, with 18 bases between the two ends. The CDR3 is CASSQAQSETSNQPQHF. For the CDR3, the DNA is TGTGCCAGCAGCCAGGCACAATCCGAAACTAGCAATCAGCCCCAGCATTTT.

The CDR3 sequence: CASSRTGVVEAFF. CDR3 sequence (DNA): TGTGCCAGTAGTAGGACAGGGGTTGTTGAAGCTTTCTTT. The J gene is TRBJ1-1, the V gene TRBV19; TRBD1 aligns across 9 bases. CDR3 length equals 13 residues. The ends lost 4 bases at V and 7 bases at J; junction bases unmatched: 4. Germline V lookup: CDR1 LNHDA, CDR2 SQIVND (reference sequence). The full variable domain, completed using reference TRBV19 and TRBJ1-1, is DGGITQSPKYLFRKEGQNVTLSCEQNLNHDAMYWYRQDPGQGLRLIYYSQIVNDFQKGDIAEGYSVSREKKESFPLTVTSAQKNPTAFYLCASSRTGVVEAFFGQGTRLTVV.

The genes are TRBV11-3 and TRBJ1-1, with D unresolved. Germline loops: CDR1 SGHNT, CDR2 YENEEA. The CDR3 totals 14 residues. V was clipped by 5 bases and J by 4 bases, with 14 bases between them. For the CDR3, the DNA is TGTGCCAGCAGCCCTGGTAGTAGAGGCACTGAAGCTTTCTTT. It translates to CASSPGSRGTEAFF.

The rearrangement links TRBV19 to TRBJ1-6; 8 bases are shared with TRBD1. Germline V gene sequence: CDR1 LNHDA, CDR2 SQIVND (reference sequence). Unmatched junction bases numbered 6, after V lost 4 bases and J lost 4 bases. The CDR3 runs to 16 residues. CDR3 nucleotides: TGTGCCAGTAGTACCACAGGGGACAGGTATAATTCACCCCTCCACTTT. Its protein product is CASSTTGDRYNSPLHF.

This chain links TRBV11-3 with TRBJ2-5, with D possibly matching TRBD1 (5 bases). Trimming took off 1 base at V and 1 base at J, with 7 bases between the two ends. Looked up from germline, CDR1 is SGHNT and CDR2 is YENEEA. The CDR3 covers 14 residues. The CDR3 reads CASSLGTFQETQYF. DNA of the CDR3: TGTGCCAGCAGCTTAGGGACATTCCAAGAGACCCAGTACTTC.

V is TRBV29-1 and J is TRBJ2-7, with 9 bases identical to TRBD1. CDR1 and CDR2 (germline): SQVTM, ANQGSEA. The V gene end was trimmed by 0 bases and the J gene end by 4 bases; junction bases not matched to a gene: 7. This CDR3 comprises 15 residues. The CDR3 loop is CSVEDGTGREYEQYF. The CDR3 nucleotides read TGCAGCGTTGAAGACGGGACAGGGCGGGAGTACGAGCAGTACTTC.

This clone was counted a few times. The chain has TRBV12-5 and TRBJ1-5; D is unclear. The CDR3 sequence is 12 residues long. Germline loops: CDR1 LGHNT, CDR2 FRNRAP. In nucleotides, the CDR3 is TGTGCCAGCACCTTCGGTAGGCAGCCCCAGCATTTT. It encodes CASTFGRQPQHF.

The V call is TRBV6-8, the J call TRBJ1-4; no reliable D call. The V end lost 5 bases, the J end lost 5 bases, and 24 bases lay between the germline ends. The germline V gene has CDR1 MNHGY and CDR2 SAAAGT. This CDR3 contains 18 residues. CDR3 residues: CASSDCPSLLVDNEKLFF. The CDR3 DNA is TGTGCCAGCAGTGACTGTCCAAGTCTCCTAGTCGACAATGAAAAACTGTTTTTT.

Only a few counts were recorded for this clone. The chain joins TRBV11-3 to TRBJ2-2; D assignment may be TRBD1 or TRBD2 (5 bases each). The CDR3 is made up of 16 amino acids. V dropped 0 bases and J dropped 0 bases, with 8 bases sitting between them. Germline V lookup: CDR1 SGHNT, CDR2 YENEEA. The CDR3 DNA reads as TGTGCCAGCAGCTTAGACGGGGCCCCGAACACCGGGGAGCTGTTTTTT. It codes for CASSLDGAPNTGELFF.

This rearrangement joins TRBV18 to TRBJ2-1, with 12 bases fitting TRBD1. Germline lookup yields CDR1 KGHSH and CDR2 LQKENI. The CDR3 totals 16 residues. Unmatched junction bases numbered 9, after V lost 5 bases and J lost 7 bases. The CDR3 DNA reads as TGTGCCAGCTCATTGGATGGGACAGGGGGCCTGAATGAGCAGTTCTTC. This gives the protein CASSLDGTGGLNEQFF.

The chain recombines TRBV11-3 with TRBJ2-2; TRBD1 might be the D (6 bases). Germline values: CDR1 SGHNT, CDR2 YENEEA. This CDR3 contains 14 residues. With 5 bases removed from V and 7 bases from J, the gap between germline ends came to 14 bases. The CDR3 DNA reads as TGTGCCAGCAGCGAGGACAGTTCGGTCGGGGAGCTGTTTTTT. Encoded protein: CASSEDSSVGELFF.

This clone showed up just a few times. The chain uses TRBV6-8 and TRBJ1-3, with TRBD1 matching 8 bases. The CDR3 is made up of 17 amino acids. With 0 bases clipped from V and 2 bases from J, the junction kept 6 bases outside the gene matches. Germline V gives CDR1 MNHGY, CDR2 SAAAGT. CDR3 sequence (DNA): TGTGCCAGCAGTTACTCGGACAGGGTAGTCCCTGGAAACACCATATATTTT. It codes for CASSYSDRVVPGNTIYF.

This clone ranks as medium-sized. The CDR3 DNA reads as TGTGCCAGCAGTTCATCGGGGACAGGGAATTATGGCTACACCTTC. Protein sequence: CASSSSGTGNYGYTF. The V and J genes are TRBV6-8 and TRBJ1-2; 9 bases line up with TRBD1. The length of the CDR3 is 15 residues. Germline loops: CDR1 MNHGY, CDR2 SAAAGT. J was trimmed by 5 bases and V by 4 bases; bases with no gene match: 8.

By proportion, this clone is large. V usage is TRBV28 and J usage is TRBJ1-2; possible D gene TRBD1, 5 bases. The length of the CDR3 is 14 residues. CDR1 MDHEN and CDR2 SYDVKM come from the germline V gene. V gave up 4 bases and J gave up 5 bases, with 14 bases separating them. In DNA, the CDR3 is TGTGCCAGCAGTTCCGGGACGATGGGGTATGGCTACACCTTC. It yields the protein CASSSGTMGYGYTF.

The gene calls are TRBV18 and TRBJ2-7; 8 positions agree with TRBD2. Germline CDR1 and CDR2: KGHSH and LQKENI. With 0 bases clipped from V and 2 bases from J, the junction kept 3 bases outside the gene matches. The CDR3 is made up of 15 amino acids. The CDR3 DNA reads as TGTGCCAGCTCACCACCAGCGGGGGCCGCCTACGAGCAGTACTTC. Protein sequence: CASSPPAGAAYEQYF.

This rearrangement joins TRBV11-3 to TRBJ1-1; a weak D match, TRBD1 (5 bases). The CDR3 runs 16 residues. V lost 5 bases and J 1 base, leaving 17 bases between the germline ends. The V gene's germline CDR1 is SGHNT and CDR2 YENEEA. In DNA, the CDR3 is TGTGCCAGCAGCCCACGCTTCGAGGGGTCGAACACTGAAGCTTTCTTT. The encoded protein is CASSPRFEGSNTEAFF.

The rearrangement uses TRBV4-1 and TRBJ1-5, with D unresolved. CDR3 size: 16 residues. Per the germline V gene, CDR1 is MGHRA and CDR2 is YSYEKL. V shed 0 bases and J shed 1 base, with 10 bases lying between them. The CDR3 protein is CASSQDSGQSNQPQHF. Written as DNA, the CDR3 is TGCGCCAGCAGCCAAGATTCGGGCCAGAGCAATCAGCCCCAGCATTTT.

This sequence joins TRBV9 and TRBJ2-3; D may be TRBD2 (6 bases). This CDR3 is 13 amino acids long. The V end lost 6 bases, the J end lost 0 bases, and 8 bases lay between the germline ends. Per the germline V gene, CDR1 is SGDLS and CDR2 is YYNGEE. CDR3 DNA: TGTGCCAGCAACGGGGGAAGCACAGATACGCAGTATTTT. Protein: CASNGGSTDTQYF.

This clone occurred a few times. The chain couples TRBV18 to TRBJ2-7; 7 positions match TRBD1. This CDR3 contains 14 residues. Trimming at V came to 3 bases and at J to 3 bases, leaving 5 bases not matched to a gene. The germline CDR1 and CDR2 sequences are KGHSH and LQKENI. Here the CDR3 DNA reads TGTGCCAGCTCACCGAGACAGGGTAGCTACGAGCAGTACTTC. Protein sequence: CASSPRQGSYEQYF.

This clone has more than one count but fewer than ten. The rearrangement joins TRBV18 to TRBJ1-6; 7 bases match TRBD1. This CDR3 region has 15 residues. CDR1 and CDR2 (germline): KGHSH, LQKENI. After removal of 6 bases from V and 9 bases from J, the junction contained 11 bases not matched to a gene. In DNA form, the CDR3 reads TGTGCCAGCTCCCGTGACAGGGTGATAACTTCACCCCTCCACTTT. Its translation: CASSRDRVITSPLHF.

This clone has only a few counts. This chain uses TRBV28 with TRBJ1-5; D call uncertain. The CDR3 is 14 amino acids. Germline V gene sequence: CDR1 MDHEN, CDR2 SYDVKM. Trimming left V 6 bases short and J 7 bases short, with 16 bases between. Here the CDR3 reads CASSLSGPEQPQHF. The CDR3 DNA reads TGTGCCAGCAGCCTATCTGGGCCAGAACAGCCCCAGCATTTT. Full variable domain (missing parts from reference TRBV28 and TRBJ1-5): DVKVTQSSRYLVKRTGEKVFLECVQDMDHENMFWYRQDPGLGLRLIYFSYDVKMKEKGDIPEGYSVSREKKERFSLILESASTNQTSMYLCASSLSGPEQPQHFGDGTRLSIL.